This T cell receptor beta chain was found in a study of radiotherapy plus CTLA-4 blockade in lung cancer. Assay used: immunoSEQ multiplex PCR; TCRdb lists only in-frame clones, some missing. Of around 71,000 clones detected, about 72% appear once; the ten largest clones hold roughly 15%. The CDR3 spans 15 residues. V was clipped by 5 bases and J by 4 bases; unmatched bases: 8. The germline V gene has CDR1 SGHTA and CDR2 FQGTGA. This receptor was obtained from a human donor with non-small cell lung cancer whose response to radiotherapy plus ipilimumab could not be evaluated. Some clones in this sample may be carry-over from other donors' samples. The chain carries TRBV7-3 and TRBJ1-1; the match to TRBD1 covers 9 bases. Source: peripheral blood, taken from a patient treated with radiotherapy plus ipilimumab. CDR3 amino acids: CASSVRQGEITEAFF. CDR3 bases: TGTGCCAGCAGCGTCCGACAGGGGGAAATCACTGAAGCTTTCTTT.